This TCR beta chain comes out of a study of early stage breast cancer tumors. Between the trimmed V and J ends, which lost 4 bases and 0 bases, there was a span of 10 bases. In germline, CDR1 is SQVTM, CDR2 ANQGSEA. This CDR3 is 13 amino acids long. Blood replicates held 0.5 ug DNA, tumor or normal breast about 1.5 ug, two each. Clones were read by immunoSEQ multiplex PCR, and TCRdb kept only the in-frame ones, dropping some. The sample contains around 6,300 clones, around 67% of which appear only once. The source of this sequence is a middle-aged person with breast cancer. The rearrangement joins TRBV29-1 to TRBJ2-7; D is possibly TRBD2 (6 bases). The sequencing sample was made of normal breast tissue next to the tumor. CDR3 loop: CSVGVSGSYEQYF. For the CDR3, the DNA is TGCAGCGTTGGGGTTAGCGGCTCCTACGAGCAGTACTTC.